This T cell receptor beta chain was found in a study of shared clonotypes between healthy human individuals. Points from the study as a whole: Estimated clonotype richness was generally higher in naive than memory subsets. Lower generation probabilities were found for non-shared clonotypes than for those shared by all four donors.

Trimming shortened V by 2 bases and J by 1 base, and 7 bases separated the two germline ends. Germline values: CDR1 SGHDT, CDR2 YYEEEE. This CDR3 comprises 14 residues. Comments on this clone: Its target is unknown.

Several immunoSEQ 96-well plates shared each subset's DNA, each plate a replicate. TCRdb's table, derived via immunoSEQ multiplex PCR, lists solely in-frame clones and lacks some. Of roughly 2 million clones in the sample, about 95% were seen once. CD45RO-negative CD8 cells positively selected for CCR7 made up the naive population, which excluded terminally differentiated effector memory CD45RA+ cells. Those who donated were healthy HIV-negative adults, with no recent acute infections or vaccinations reported. The sequencing input was naive CD8+ T cells sorted from blood. This sequence joins TRBV5-6 and TRBJ2-1; D is uncertain. The TCR originated in a man aged 18-30 years in good health. The CDR3 here is CASSLSRSYNEQFF. The CDR3 nucleotides are TGTGCCAGCAGCTTAAGCCGGTCCTACAATGAGCAGTTCTTC.